The 30 T cell receptor beta chains below all came from one sample that was sequenced in a study of blood T cell repertoires in COVID-19. Sequenced by immunoSEQ multiplex PCR; TCRdb stores in-frame clones only, minus some. The sample holds tens of thousands of clones, roughly 85% seen once. Sequencing was done on a sample of peripheral blood. These TCRs come from a man in his fifties or sixties with COVID-19, enrolled during active disease.

This clone was counted only a few times. V is TRBV6-2 or TRBV6-3 and J is TRBJ1-2, with D unresolved. V shed 2 bases and J shed 2 bases, with 18 bases lying between them. Germline CDR1 and CDR2: MNHEY and SVGEGT. This CDR3 contains 17 residues. Written as DNA, the CDR3 is TGTGCCAGCAGTTACGTTATTGGGCGCCCGGCCAACTATGGCTACACCTTC. This encodes CASSYVIGRPANYGYTF.

The chain couples TRBV9 to TRBJ2-1; possibly TRBD1 for D (6 bases). V was clipped by 4 bases and J by 7 bases, with 15 bases between them. Germline-derived CDR1 and CDR2 are SGDLS and YYNGEE. CDR3 length equals 14 residues. The CDR3 nucleotides are TGTGCCAGCAGCCCCTTCACACAGGGTAATGAGCAGTTCTTC. Its protein product is CASSPFTQGNEQFF.

CDR3 sequence (DNA): TGTGCCAGCAGCCCCCGACAGAGCTCCTACGAGCAGTACTTC. Translating gives CASSPRQSSYEQYF. The gene calls are TRBV11-2 and TRBJ2-7; weak D call: TRBD1 (5 bases). CDR3 length: 14 amino acids. Looked up from germline, CDR1 is SGHAT and CDR2 is FQNNGV. V gave up 5 bases and J gave up 0 bases, with 11 bases separating them.

The chain joins TRBV19 to TRBJ2-1; tentative D call: TRBD1 (6 bases). The CDR3 contains 16 residues. Germline V gene lookup returns CDR1 LNHDA and CDR2 SQIVND (reference sequence). Between the trimmed V and J ends, which lost 6 bases and 12 bases, there was a span of 27 bases. The DNA for the CDR3 is TGTGCCAGTAGCACTCTAACAGGGCCATACTACCTCGGGCAGTTCTTC. Amino acids: CASSTLTGPYYLGQFF.

Details on this clone: Possible read error: a much larger clone is one base away. The chain recombines TRBV2 with TRBJ2-3, with 12 bases fitting TRBD2. With 5 bases clipped from V and 5 bases from J, the junction kept 8 bases outside the gene matches. CDR1 is SNHLY and CDR2 is FYNNEI in the germline V gene. CDR3 length: 16 amino acids. The CDR3 nucleotides read TGTGCCAGCAGTCCCCTAGCGGGAGGGCCCAAAGATACGCAGTATTTT. Translation gives CASSPLAGGPKDTQYF.

The chain is built from TRBV19 and TRBJ2-1; 8 positions match TRBD1. V lost 4 bases and J lost 2; bases outside the gene matches: 10. Looked up from germline, CDR1 is LNHDA and CDR2 is SQIVND (reference sequence). The CDR3 length is 17 residues. CDR3 amino acids: CASSRVQGGSAYNEQFF. The CDR3, as DNA: TGTGCCAGTAGTAGGGTACAGGGGGGATCGGCCTACAATGAGCAGTTCTTC.

The chain has TRBV5-1 and TRBJ2-7; 8 nucleotides match TRBD2. CDR3 length equals 14 residues. The junction had 5 bases not matched to a gene; V was cut back by 4 bases and J by 2 bases. From germline, CDR1 is SGHRS and CDR2 YFSETQ. The CDR3 DNA follows: TGCGCCAGCAGCCGTTCGGGACTAGCCTACGAGCAGTACTTC. This sequence encodes CASSRSGLAYEQYF.

The V gene is TRBV2, the J gene TRBJ1-5; D is uncertain. Germline CDR1 SNHLY, CDR2 FYNNEI. CDR3 length equals 13 residues. Trimming shortened V by 1 base and J by 4 bases, and 5 bases separated the two germline ends. The CDR3 loop reads CASSEVANQPQHF. In DNA, the CDR3 is TGTGCCAGCAGTGAAGTTGCGAATCAGCCCCAGCATTTT.

The V and J genes are TRBV9 and TRBJ1-4, with 8 bases lining up with TRBD1. The CDR3 covers 16 residues. Trimming at V came to 3 bases and at J to 0 bases, leaving 4 bases not matched to a gene. CDR1 is SGDLS and CDR2 is YYNGEE in the germline V gene. The CDR3 reads CASSGDRLATNEKLFF. The CDR3 DNA reads as TGTGCCAGCAGCGGGGACAGGCTTGCAACTAATGAAAAACTGTTTTTT.

This chain uses TRBV10-3 with TRBJ2-3; 9 positions agree with TRBD2. In germline, CDR1 is ENHRY, CDR2 SYGVKD. V was pared by 6 bases and J by 6 bases, with 7 bases of the junction left unmatched. The CDR3 runs to 14 residues. In nucleotides, the CDR3 is TGTGCCATCAGCTATGGACTAGCGAGGGATACGCAGTATTTT. This translates into CAISYGLARDTQYF.

The chain joins TRBV6-5 to TRBJ2-3; TRBD1 agrees at 8 bases. The CDR3 spans 12 residues. V trimming: 10 bases; J trimming: 5 bases; junction bases outside the gene matches: 5. Germline lookup yields CDR1 MNHEY and CDR2 SVGAGI. CDR3 sequence (DNA): TGTGCCACCGGGACAGGTGGAGATACGCAGTATTTT. It encodes CATGTGGDTQYF.

This chain joins TRBV27 and TRBJ1-2; 8 bases match TRBD1. Germline assignment: CDR1 MNHEY and CDR2 SMNVEV (reference sequence). The CDR3 consists of 15 residues. The J segment lost 8 bases and the V segment lost 8 bases, leaving 16 bases of the junction unmatched. The CDR3 sequence: CASFASGTGIRGYTF. The CDR3 region has the DNA TGTGCCAGCTTCGCCTCCGGGACAGGAATTAGGGGCTACACCTTC.

J is TRBJ2-5 and V is TRBV5-1; TRBD1 matches at 7 bases. CDR1 SGHRS and CDR2 YFSETQ come from the germline V gene. The length of the CDR3 is 14 residues. V was pared by 6 bases and J by 2 bases, with 7 bases of the junction left unmatched. The CDR3 region is CASKGAPGQETQYF. The CDR3 DNA reads TGCGCCAGCAAGGGGGCTCCGGGGCAAGAGACCCAGTACTTC.

The rearrangement joins TRBV16 to TRBJ1-4, with TRBD1 matching over 7 bases. With 0 bases clipped from V and 3 bases from J, the junction kept 7 bases outside the gene matches. In germline, CDR1 is KGHSY, CDR2 FQNENV. The CDR3 length is 17 residues. The CDR3 DNA reads TGTGCCAGCAGCCAATCGTCCGGGACAGCGGCTAATGAAAAACTGTTTTTT. This sequence encodes CASSQSSGTAANEKLFF.

V and J are TRBV29-1 and TRBJ1-5; 9 nucleotides align to TRBD1. The germline V gene encodes CDR1 SQVTM and CDR2 ANQGSEA. The CDR3 extends over 13 amino acids. Trimming took 8 bases from V and 6 from J; bases not matched to a gene: 8. The CDR3 reads CSTTGGRGQPQHF. As DNA, the CDR3 is TGCAGCACAACAGGGGGCCGGGGTCAGCCCCAGCATTTT.

V usage is TRBV19 and J usage is TRBJ1-4, with D unresolved. This CDR3 is built from 15 residues. Germline V gives CDR1 LNHDA, CDR2 SQIVND (reference sequence). Trimming cost V 1 base and J 8 bases, with 14 bases left between them. The CDR3 is CASSIGSHRMEKLFF. As DNA, the CDR3 is TGTGCCAGTAGTATAGGGTCACACCGCATGGAAAAACTGTTTTTT. The full variable domain, in which reference TRBV19 and TRBJ1-4 provide the parts outside the CDR3, is DGGITQSPKYLFRKEGQNVTLSCEQNLNHDAMYWYRQDPGQGLRLIYYSQIVNDFQKGDIAEGYSVSREKKESFPLTVTSAQKNPTAFYLCASSIGSHRMEKLFFGSGTQLSVL.

The chain uses TRBV4-1 and TRBJ1-4, with D perhaps matching TRBD1 (5 bases). Per the germline V gene, CDR1 is MGHRA and CDR2 is YSYEKL. The CDR3 totals 16 residues. The V and J ends lost 0 bases and 3 bases respectively, with 11 bases between them. CDR3 protein: CASSQDRRGSNEKLFF. The CDR3, as DNA: TGCGCCAGCAGCCAAGATCGGAGGGGATCTAATGAAAAACTGTTTTTT.

This chain uses TRBV24-1 with TRBJ2-3; 8 nucleotides line up with TRBD2. Germline assignment: CDR1 KGHDR and CDR2 SFDVKD. With V trimmed by 0 bases and J by 5 bases, 18 bases remained unmatched. The CDR3 has 20 residues. CDR3 coding DNA: TGTGCCACCAGTGATTTGTCCCACCGCGCCTTGCGGGAGGAAGGAGATACGCAGTATTTT. It yields the protein CATSDLSHRALREEGDTQYF.

This chain joins TRBV18 and TRBJ1-3; D not certain. The V gene lost 5 bases and the J gene lost 0 bases, with 5 bases spanning the gap. This CDR3 is 13 amino acids long. Germline assignment: CDR1 KGHSH and CDR2 LQKENI. DNA of the CDR3: TGTGCCAGCTCAGACACCTCTGGAAACACCATATATTTT. Translated, it gives CASSDTSGNTIYF.

The count of this clone is one. The chain recombines TRBV10-3 with TRBJ2-7, with a possible D match to TRBD2 (7 bases). The germline CDR1 and CDR2 sequences are ENHRY and SYGVKD. Trimming left V 8 bases short and J 2 bases short, with 10 bases between. This CDR3 comprises 12 residues. CDR3 region: CAIGGDTYEQYF. The CDR3 DNA sequence: TGTGCCATCGGGGGGGACACCTACGAGCAGTACTTC.

The rearrangement joins TRBV29-1 to TRBJ1-1; the D gene is possibly TRBD1 (5 bases). The V end lost 5 bases, the J end lost 5 bases, and 15 bases lay between the germline ends. The CDR3 sequence is 13 residues long. Per germline, CDR1 SQVTM and CDR2 ANQGSEA. CDR3 nucleotide sequence: TGCAGCGTTCCATCAGTTGGGGCAACTGAAGCTTTCTTT. Translated: CSVPSVGATEAFF.

This clone was detected a few times. The gene calls are TRBV19 and TRBJ2-7; D not certain. V lost 4 bases to trimming and J lost 0 bases, with 13 bases between them. Germline lookup yields CDR1 LNHDA and CDR2 SQIVND (reference sequence). The CDR3 extends over 15 amino acids. This CDR3 reads CASSRRPSSSYEQYF. DNA of the CDR3: TGTGCCAGTAGTAGGCGGCCGTCGAGCTCCTACGAGCAGTACTTC.

This clone has more than one count but fewer than ten. This chain connects TRBV9 to TRBJ1-3, with D tentatively TRBD1 (5 bases). The CDR3 is 15 amino acids. From germline, CDR1 is SGDLS and CDR2 YYNGEE. V was cut by 2 bases and J by 3 bases, with 12 bases left in between. The CDR3 DNA follows: TGTGCCAGCAGCGTCGAGGACATTAGTGGAAACACCATATATTTT. Its protein product is CASSVEDISGNTIYF.

This clone was found once. The chain uses TRBV7-8 and TRBJ1-2, with TRBD1 as a possible D gene (6 bases). The CDR3 consists of 12 residues. Between the trimmed V and J ends, which lost 5 bases and 7 bases, there was a span of 11 bases. Per germline, CDR1 SGHVS and CDR2 FQNEAQ. DNA of the CDR3: TGTGCCAGCAGCCAAAGGGGGAGTGGCTACACCTTC. It yields the protein CASSQRGSGYTF.

This clone has just one count. V and J are TRBV24-1 and TRBJ2-1; TRBD2 is a possible D gene (5 bases). V lost 5 bases to trimming and J lost 10 bases, with 11 bases between them. This CDR3 region has 12 residues. Germline-derived CDR1 and CDR2 are KGHDR and SFDVKD. The DNA for the CDR3 is TGTGCCACCAGTGCAAACGGGAAGGAGCAGTTCTTC. Residues: CATSANGKEQFF.

The chain uses TRBV4-2 and TRBJ1-5; weak D call: TRBD1 (6 bases). This CDR3 is 15 amino acids long. Germline V lookup: CDR1 LGHNA, CDR2 YNFKEQ. The germline V and J ends were trimmed by 4 bases and 5 bases, with 15 bases remaining between them. Here the CDR3 reads CASSRGAGADQPQHF. In DNA form, the CDR3 reads TGTGCCAGCAGCCGGGGCGCAGGGGCTGATCAGCCCCAGCATTTT.

J is TRBJ1-2 and V is TRBV29-1; D is ambiguous. There are 11 residues in the CDR3. Trimming pared 4 bases from V and 8 bases from J, leaving 11 bases between. Germline V CDR1 and CDR2: SQVTM, ANQGSEA. The CDR3 loop is CSVVGGRGYTF. CDR3 nucleotide sequence: TGCAGCGTTGTGGGAGGGAGAGGCTACACCTTC.

V is TRBV4-1 and J is TRBJ2-1, with 8 nucleotides matching TRBD2. Germline-derived CDR1 and CDR2 are MGHRA and YSYEKL. V lost 0 bases and J lost 0; bases outside the gene matches: 4. This CDR3 is built from 17 residues. The CDR3 sequence is CASSQDPSGSSYNEQFF. CDR3 nucleotide sequence: TGCGCCAGCAGCCAAGATCCCAGCGGGAGCTCCTACAATGAGCAGTTCTTC.

The V call is TRBV27, the J call TRBJ2-1, with a possible D match to TRBD1 (5 bases). The V gene lost 5 bases and the J gene lost 0 bases, with 5 bases spanning the gap. Germline CDR1 and CDR2: MNHEY and SMNVEV (reference sequence). This CDR3 contains 13 residues. CDR3 protein: CASSTGSYNEQFF. CDR3 nucleotides: TGTGCCAGCAGTACAGGCTCCTACAATGAGCAGTTCTTC.

CDR3: CASSFAQGAGGYTF. The CDR3 DNA reads TGTGCCAGCAGTTTTGCACAGGGGGCTGGAGGCTACACCTTC. The chain has TRBV6-5 and TRBJ1-2; 9 bases align to TRBD1. Per the germline V gene, CDR1 is MNHEY and CDR2 is SVGAGI. The CDR3 totals 14 residues. Trimming removed 4 bases from V and 8 bases from J; junction bases left unmatched: 8.